The sequence of this T cell receptor beta chain was determined in a study of OX40 agonist ivuxolimab in advanced cancers. Study in general: Patients enrolled in dose escalation were diagnosed with hepatocellular carcinoma, melanoma, renal cell or head and neck cancer. Previous treatment with anti-PD-1, anti-PD-L1 or anti-CTLA-4 therapy was allowed; 40% had received some.

The CDR3 consists of 17 residues. From germline, CDR1 is MNHEY and CDR2 SMNVEV (reference sequence). Trimming took 5 bases from V and 1 from J; bases not matched to a gene: 7. Profiled with immunoSEQ multiplex PCR; TCRdb holds only in-frame clones, not every one. The data contain about 70,000 clones, approximately 78% of them seen just once; the ten biggest clones take up roughly 6.8%. The sample in question was CD4+ or CD8+ T cells sorted from blood, obtained in a trial of the OX40 agonist ivuxolimab. The chain is built from TRBV27 and TRBJ2-6; TRBD2 matches at 8 bases. The clonotype comes from an adult with an advanced solid tumor such as melanoma, head and neck, liver or kidney cancer. CDR3 protein: CASSPRGGWSGANVLTF. CDR3 nucleotide sequence: TGTGCCAGCAGTCCCCGCGGGGGGTGGTCTGGGGCCAACGTCCTGACTTTC.